This T cell receptor beta chain was captured in a study of OX40 agonist ivuxolimab in advanced cancers. Study-level background: Participants averaged 60 years of age (range about 23 to 80) and were about 85% male. Study-level results: Certain nonresponders likewise exhibited a low normalized T-cell clonal expansion. Which antigen the expanded peripheral T cells recognized is unknown.

Assay: immunoSEQ multiplex PCR; the TCRdb copy retains only in-frame clones and omits some. The sample lists tens of thousands of clones, about 88% occurring once. About this clone: No antigen is known for it.

The CDR3 covers 15 residues. Per germline, CDR1 LGHNT and CDR2 FRNRAP. J was trimmed by 2 bases and V by 1 base; bases with no gene match: 2. This TCR derives from an adult with an advanced solid tumor such as melanoma, head and neck, liver or kidney cancer. Sequenced material: CD4+ or CD8+ T cells sorted from blood, taken in a trial of the OX40 agonist ivuxolimab. The rearrangement links TRBV12-5 to TRBJ2-7, with 10 bases lining up with TRBD2. CDR3 DNA sequence: TGTGCTAGTGGTTTGGCTAGCGGGGGACCCTACGAGCAGTACTTC. Translation gives CASGLASGGPYEQYF.